This TCR beta chain was documented in a study of CDR3 diversity in severe acne. Turning to this clonotype: Without the conserved terminal phenylalanine or tryptophan, this CDR3 likely stems from a read error.

This CDR3 contains 14 residues. Germline V CDR1 and CDR2: LNHDA, SQIVND (reference sequence). Each CDR3 protein gets one entry after TCRdb re-called the PCR reads with MiXCR. The sample comprises some 90,000 distinct CDR3 sequences, around 47% of which are singletons, and roughly 10% rests with the top ten. This receptor was obtained from a male donor with severe acne vulgaris. The chain has TRBV19 and TRBJ1-5; the D gene is possibly TRBD1 (5 bases). Sequencing was carried out using blood. This CDR3 is CASSRTHSNQPQHL. CDR3 DNA sequence: TGCGCCAGTAGTCGGACACATAGCAATCAGCCCCAGCATCTT.